The next 16 T cell receptor beta chains were all read from a single sample in a study of T cell responses to AZD1222 COVID-19 vaccine. The method was immunoSEQ multiplex PCR; TCRdb's version includes in-frame clones alone and lacks a portion of them. The sample contains some 190,000 clones, roughly 94% of which appear only once. The material sequenced was peripheral blood, taken 28 days after the second dose of the MenACWY control vaccine. These receptors all come from an adult who received the MenACWY meningococcal vaccine as a control.

V is TRBV2 and J is TRBJ1-2, with D tentatively TRBD1 (5 bases). Germline CDR1 and CDR2: SNHLY and FYNNEI. CDR3 length equals 13 residues. The germline V and J ends were trimmed by 6 bases and 7 bases, with 15 bases remaining between them. The CDR3 nucleotides read TGTGCCAGCAGGGGAGGGACCTACGGTGGCTACACCTTC. Translating gives CASRGGTYGGYTF.

CDR3 amino acids: CASSSPGQGAFGNTIYF. The CDR3 DNA is TGTGCCAGCAGTTCACCGGGACAGGGGGCTTTTGGAAACACCATATATTTT. The chain recombines TRBV28 with TRBJ1-3; 12 bases are shared with TRBD1. This CDR3 spans 17 amino acids. Germline CDR1 and CDR2: MDHEN and SYDVKM. J gave up 3 bases and V 4 bases, and 7 bases lay outside the gene matches.

The chain combines TRBV5-1 with TRBJ1-4; 7 bases are a match to TRBD1. Trimming at V came to 7 bases and at J to 3 bases, leaving 9 bases not matched to a gene. CDR1 is SGHRS, CDR2 YFSETQ, per germline. The CDR3 has 15 amino acids. The CDR3, as DNA: TGCGCCAGCCGGAGACAGGGTTCAGCTAATGAAAAACTGTTTTTT. Translated, it gives CASRRQGSANEKLFF.

The rearrangement uses TRBV30 and TRBJ1-3; no clear D gene. Trimming removed 4 bases from V and 0 bases from J, with 7 bases in between. The CDR3 is 13 residues long. The germline V gene encodes CDR1 GTSNPN and CDR2 SVGIG (reference sequence). For the CDR3, the DNA is TGTGCCTGGATTCTGAGCTCTGGAAACACCATATATTTT. Amino acid sequence: CAWILSSGNTIYF.

The chain is built from TRBV18 and TRBJ2-5; no clear D gene. V was pared by 3 bases and J by 4 bases, with 9 bases between. Germline V gives CDR1 KGHSH, CDR2 LQKENI. CDR3 length equals 13 residues. For the CDR3, the DNA is TGTGCCAGCTCACCCCAAGAGAGAGAGACCCAGTACTTC. It specifies CASSPQERETQYF.

Details on this clone: Other DNA sequences in the sample encode the same CDR3. The chain carries TRBV9 and TRBJ1-1; no clear D. CDR3 size: 13 residues. Germline V gene sequence: CDR1 SGDLS, CDR2 YYNGEE. Trimming shortened V by 0 bases and J by 4 bases, and 7 bases separated the two germline ends. CDR3 protein: CASSVGGSTEAFF. In DNA, the CDR3 is TGTGCCAGCAGCGTAGGTGGGTCCACTGAAGCTTTCTTT. Filled out from reference TRBV9 and TRBJ1-1, the complete variable domain reads DSGVTQTPKHLITATGQRVTLRCSPRSGDLSVYWYQQSLDQGLQFLIQYYNGEERAKGNILERFSAQQFPDLHSELNLSSLELGDSALYFCASSVGGSTEAFFGQGTRLTVV.

The V gene is TRBV15, the J gene TRBJ2-1; the match to TRBD2 covers 12 bases. J lost 5 bases, V lost 1 base, and 18 bases had no gene match. This CDR3 is built from 21 residues. Per germline, CDR1 LNHNV and CDR2 YYDKDF (reference sequence). The CDR3 sequence is CATSRVLAASGRADLNNEQFF. The CDR3, as DNA: TGTGCCACCAGCAGAGTTCTAGCGGCTAGCGGGAGGGCCGATCTGAACAATGAGCAGTTCTTC.

V gene TRBV5-4 combines with J gene TRBJ2-3, with D hard to call. CDR1 is SGHNT and CDR2 is YYREEE in the germline V gene (reference sequence). The CDR3 spans 15 residues. Trimming took off 0 bases at V and 0 bases at J, with 8 bases between the two ends. CDR3: CASSLVSTSTDTQYF. DNA for the CDR3: TGTGCCAGCAGCTTGGTGTCGACTAGCACAGATACGCAGTATTTT.

This clone occurred once. The chain is built from TRBV3-1 (or the pseudogene TRBV3-2) and TRBJ2-1, with 9 bases that match TRBD2. V gave up 3 bases and J gave up 10 bases; unmatched junction bases: 10. This CDR3 is built from 15 residues. The germline CDR1 and CDR2 sequences are LGHDT and YNNKEL (reference sequence). The CDR3 loop reads CASSQGSSGRGEQFF. CDR3 sequence (DNA): TGTGCCAGCAGCCAGGGTAGTAGCGGGAGAGGAGAGCAGTTCTTC.

This chain uses TRBV4-2 with TRBJ2-2; no clear D gene. V shed 2 bases and J shed 5 bases, with 3 bases lying between them. This CDR3 has 12 residues. Looked up from germline, CDR1 is LGHNA and CDR2 is YNFKEQ. The CDR3, as DNA: TGTGCCAGCAGCCAACCTACCGGGGAGCTGTTTTTT. Translating it yields CASSQPTGELFF.

This sequence joins TRBV29-1 and TRBJ1-2; weak D call: TRBD1 (6 bases). Germline CDR1 reads SQVTM; CDR2 reads ANQGSEA. V was clipped by 4 bases and J by 4 bases, with 16 bases between them. The CDR3 covers 14 residues. CDR3 sequence reads: CSVAQGKDSYGYTF. CDR3 coding DNA: TGCAGCGTTGCACAGGGTAAGGATTCCTATGGCTACACCTTC.

The chain uses TRBV12-3 or TRBV12-4 and TRBJ1-3; D gene ambiguous. The CDR3 consists of 13 residues. V was shortened by 10 bases and J by 0 bases, with 10 bases between the two germline ends. The chain's CDR3 is CAIGPNSGNTIYF. CDR3 coding DNA: TGTGCCATCGGGCCAAACTCTGGAAACACCATATATTTT.

The rearrangement uses TRBV12-3 or TRBV12-4 and TRBJ2-1; D ambiguous. CDR3 length: 11 amino acids. Trimming took off 4 bases at V and 8 bases at J, with 6 bases between the two ends. The CDR3 DNA reads as TGTGCCAGCAGTTATGTGGATGAGCAGTTCTTC. This encodes CASSYVDEQFF.

The J gene is TRBJ1-1, the V gene TRBV11-2, with unresolved D. V was shortened by 0 bases and J by 7 bases, with 6 bases between the two germline ends. Germline assignment: CDR1 SGHAT and CDR2 FQNNGV. The CDR3 covers 12 residues. The DNA for the CDR3 is TGTGCCAGCAGCTTAGACGCGAGTGAAGCTTTCTTT. Translated: CASSLDASEAFF. Complete variable domain (other parts from reference TRBV11-2 and TRBJ1-1): EAGVAQSPRYKIIEKRQSVAFWCNPISGHATLYWYQQILGQGPKLLIQFQNNGVVDDSQLPKDRFSAERLKGVDSTLKIQPAKLEDSAVYLCASSLDASEAFFGQGTRLTVV.

The chain carries TRBV3-1 (or the pseudogene TRBV3-2) and TRBJ2-5; 11 nucleotides agree with TRBD2. This CDR3 comprises 15 residues. Germline V gene data show CDR1 as LGHDT and CDR2 as YNNKEL (reference sequence). After removal of 4 bases from V and 4 bases from J, the junction contained 5 bases not matched to a gene. CDR3 bases: TGTGCCAGCAGCCCCCCCGGGACTAGCGGAGAGACCCAGTACTTC. Translating gives CASSPPGTSGETQYF.

The V and J genes are TRBV11-1 and TRBJ2-2; TRBD1 might be the D (5 bases). CDR3 length: 14 residues. Germline assignment: CDR1 SGHAT and CDR2 FQDESV (reference sequence). Deletions cut 5 bases from V and 3 bases from J, with 10 bases between. In nucleotides, the CDR3 is TGTGCCAGCAGCAAAAGACAGCACACCGGGGAGCTGTTTTTT. It codes for CASSKRQHTGELFF.